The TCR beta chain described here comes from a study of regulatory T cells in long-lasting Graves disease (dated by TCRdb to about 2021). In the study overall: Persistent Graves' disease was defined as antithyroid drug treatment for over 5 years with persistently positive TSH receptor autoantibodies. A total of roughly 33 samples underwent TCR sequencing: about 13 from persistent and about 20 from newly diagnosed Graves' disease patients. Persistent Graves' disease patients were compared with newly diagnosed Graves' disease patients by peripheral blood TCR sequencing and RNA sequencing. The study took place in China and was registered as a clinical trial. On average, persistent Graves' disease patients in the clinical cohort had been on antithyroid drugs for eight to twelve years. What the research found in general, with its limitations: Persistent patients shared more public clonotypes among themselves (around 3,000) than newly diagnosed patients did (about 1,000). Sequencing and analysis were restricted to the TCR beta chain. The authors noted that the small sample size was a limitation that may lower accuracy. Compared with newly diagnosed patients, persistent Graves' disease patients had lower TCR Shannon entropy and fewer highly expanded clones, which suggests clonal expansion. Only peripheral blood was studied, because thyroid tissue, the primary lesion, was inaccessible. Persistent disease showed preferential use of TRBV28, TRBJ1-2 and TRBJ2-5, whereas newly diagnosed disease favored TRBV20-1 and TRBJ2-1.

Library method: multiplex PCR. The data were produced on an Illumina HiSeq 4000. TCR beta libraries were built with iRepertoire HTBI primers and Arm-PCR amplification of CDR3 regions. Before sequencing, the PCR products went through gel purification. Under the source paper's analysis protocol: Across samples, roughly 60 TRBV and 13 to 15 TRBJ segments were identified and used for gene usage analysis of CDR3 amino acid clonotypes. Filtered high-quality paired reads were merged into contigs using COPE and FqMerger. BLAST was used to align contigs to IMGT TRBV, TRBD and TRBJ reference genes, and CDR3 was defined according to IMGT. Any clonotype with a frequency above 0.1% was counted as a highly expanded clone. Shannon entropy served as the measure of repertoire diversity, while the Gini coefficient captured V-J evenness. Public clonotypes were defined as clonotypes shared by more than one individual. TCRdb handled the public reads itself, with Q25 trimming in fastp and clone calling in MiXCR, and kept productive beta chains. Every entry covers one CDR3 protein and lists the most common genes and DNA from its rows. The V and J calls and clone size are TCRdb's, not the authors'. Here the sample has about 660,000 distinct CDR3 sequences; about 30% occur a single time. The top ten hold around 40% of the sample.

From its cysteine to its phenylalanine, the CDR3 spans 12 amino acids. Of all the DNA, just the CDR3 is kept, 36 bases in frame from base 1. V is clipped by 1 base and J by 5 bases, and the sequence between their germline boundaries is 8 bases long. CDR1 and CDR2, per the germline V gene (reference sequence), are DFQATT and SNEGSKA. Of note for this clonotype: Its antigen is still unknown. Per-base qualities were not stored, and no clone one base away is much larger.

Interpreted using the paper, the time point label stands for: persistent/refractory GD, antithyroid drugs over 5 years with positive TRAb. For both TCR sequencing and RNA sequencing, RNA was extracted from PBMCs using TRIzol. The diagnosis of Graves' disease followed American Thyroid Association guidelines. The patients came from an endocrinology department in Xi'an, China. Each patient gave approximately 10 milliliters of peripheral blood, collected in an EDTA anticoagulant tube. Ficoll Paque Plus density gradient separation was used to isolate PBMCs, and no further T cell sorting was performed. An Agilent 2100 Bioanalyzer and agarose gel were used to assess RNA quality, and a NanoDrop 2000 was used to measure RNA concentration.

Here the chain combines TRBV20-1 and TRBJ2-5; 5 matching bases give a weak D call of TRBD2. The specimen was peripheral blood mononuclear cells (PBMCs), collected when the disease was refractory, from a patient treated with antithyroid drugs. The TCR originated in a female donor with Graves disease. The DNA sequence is TGCAGTGCTAGAGCGGGATTGGAGACCCAGTACTTC. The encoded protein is CSARAGLETQYF.